Each of the 32 T cell receptor beta chains below was sequenced from the same sample in a study of cytomegalovirus exposure and HLA in healthy donors. Clones were read by immunoSEQ multiplex PCR, and TCRdb kept only the in-frame ones, dropping some. The sample consists of around 160,000 clones, 85% to 90% of them appearing once. The sample comprised PBMCs. These TCRs come from a man younger than 35 in good health and CMV-seronegative.

V and J are TRBV5-1 and TRBJ2-7, with 8 bases fitting TRBD1. This CDR3 region has 15 residues. Losses at the gene ends were 1 base for V and 5 bases for J; bases not matched to a gene: 8. Germline V gene lookup returns CDR1 SGHRS and CDR2 YFSETQ. CDR3 nucleotides: TGCGCCAGCAGCTTGAGGCAGGGGGCAGGAAACGAGCAGTACTTC. Translating it yields CASSLRQGAGNEQYF.

The V gene is TRBV11-2, the J gene TRBJ2-2; D is possibly TRBD1 (6 bases). The CDR3 length is 13 residues. Per the germline V gene, CDR1 is SGHAT and CDR2 is FQNNGV. V lost 5 bases, J lost 7 bases, and 11 bases lay in between. The CDR3 DNA sequence: TGTGCCAGCAGCCCGCAAGGGGGCGGGGAGCTGTTTTTT. This encodes CASSPQGGGELFF.

The chain couples TRBV6-5 to TRBJ2-7, with TRBD1 matching 9 bases. In germline, CDR1 is MNHEY, CDR2 SVGAGI. This CDR3 is 14 amino acids long. Unmatched junction bases numbered 5, after V lost 6 bases and J lost 2 bases. CDR3 in DNA: TGTGCCAGCAGACTAACAGGGGGCACCTACGAGCAGTACTTC. It encodes CASRLTGGTYEQYF.

The rearrangement uses TRBV28 and TRBJ2-3; the match to TRBD2 covers 11 bases. The J segment lost 4 bases and the V segment lost 3 bases, leaving 9 bases of the junction unmatched. Germline V gene sequence: CDR1 MDHEN, CDR2 SYDVKM. This CDR3 region has 17 residues. The DNA for the CDR3 is TGTGCCAGCAGTTTTAATCGTTTTAGCGGGGGGGCAGATACGCAGTATTTT. This encodes CASSFNRFSGGADTQYF.

This clone was counted once. The rearrangement uses TRBV2 and TRBJ1-4; D gene ambiguous. This CDR3 is built from 15 residues. Trimming cost V 2 bases and J 0 bases, with 7 bases left between them. Per germline, CDR1 SNHLY and CDR2 FYNNEI. The CDR3 nucleotides are TGTGCCAGCAGTGAACAGATTGCAACTAATGAAAAACTGTTTTTT. Translation: CASSEQIATNEKLFF.

V and J are TRBV19 and TRBJ2-2, with TRBD2 as a possible D gene (6 bases). Looked up from germline, CDR1 is LNHDA and CDR2 is SQIVND (reference sequence). V lost 4 bases and J 0 bases, leaving 15 bases between the germline ends. The CDR3 is 17 residues long. The CDR3 bases are TGTGCCAGTAGTAAATCCGGGACTCCAGCGAACACCGGGGAGCTGTTTTTT. Protein: CASSKSGTPANTGELFF.

CDR3 nucleotides: TGTGCCAGCAGTTCTCGGGGGGGTCTCTCTGGAAACACCATATATTTT. Translation: CASSSRGGLSGNTIYF. The rearrangement uses TRBV27 and TRBJ1-3, with D perhaps matching TRBD1 (5 bases). The CDR3 length is 16 residues. V lost 4 bases and J lost 0, with 13 bases in between. Looked up from germline, CDR1 is MNHEY and CDR2 is SMNVEV (reference sequence).

The genes are TRBV28 and TRBJ1-5, with D tentatively TRBD1 (5 bases). CDR3 length: 15 amino acids. Trimming removed 6 bases at V and 6 bases at J, with 18 bases between. From germline, CDR1 is MDHEN and CDR2 SYDVKM. As DNA, the CDR3 is TGTGCCAGCAGGAGACCGAGGGGCGGGGGTCAGCCCCAGCATTTT. As protein: CASRRPRGGGQPQHF.

The rearrangement uses TRBV20-1 and TRBJ1-2, with D possibly matching TRBD1 (5 bases). Per the germline V gene, CDR1 is DFQATT and CDR2 is SNEGSKA (reference sequence). The CDR3 consists of 11 residues. Trimming took 6 bases from V and 7 from J, leaving 12 bases between them. CDR3 amino acids: CSASGTSGYTF. For the CDR3, the DNA is TGCAGTGCCTCAGGGACTTCTGGCTACACCTTC.

The rearrangement links TRBV2 to TRBJ2-3, with D unclear. Per germline, CDR1 SNHLY and CDR2 FYNNEI. The ends were cut back, 5 bases at V and 1 base at J, with 10 bases in the middle. The CDR3 is 14 residues long. This CDR3 is CASSLTYRTDTQYF. CDR3 bases: TGTGCCAGCAGTCTGACATACCGCACAGATACGCAGTATTTT.

This clone has only one observation. The chain carries TRBV7-6 and TRBJ1-4; 10 bases align to TRBD1. The CDR3 spans 14 residues. After removal of 3 bases from V and 8 bases from J, the junction contained 3 bases not matched to a gene. Germline values: CDR1 SGHVS, CDR2 FNYEAQ. This chain's CDR3 is CASSLGQGPEKLFF. The DNA for the CDR3 is TGTGCCAGCAGCTTGGGACAGGGGCCCGAAAAACTGTTTTTT.

This chain joins TRBV4-1 and TRBJ1-1; 11 bases map to TRBD1. In germline, CDR1 is MGHRA, CDR2 YSYEKL. The CDR3 spans 15 residues. With V trimmed by 3 bases and J by 5 bases, 5 bases remained unmatched. The CDR3 DNA reads TGCGCCAGCAGCCATGGACAGGGGGCACGGACTGAAGCTTTCTTT. Translation: CASSHGQGARTEAFF.

The chain recombines TRBV28 with TRBJ2-5; D is possibly TRBD2 (6 bases). The CDR3 length is 15 residues. In germline, CDR1 is MDHEN, CDR2 SYDVKM. Trimming cost V 1 base and J 6 bases, with 15 bases left between them. This chain's CDR3 is CASSLLAGLAQTQYF. The CDR3 nucleotides read TGTGCCAGCAGTTTATTGGCGGGACTGGCCCAGACCCAGTACTTC.

The chain joins TRBV2 to TRBJ1-2, with a tentative D call TRBD1 (6 bases). CDR1 is SNHLY and CDR2 is FYNNEI in the germline V gene. The CDR3 spans 14 residues. The V end was cut by 1 base, the J end by 3 bases, with 9 bases between. CDR3 in DNA: TGTGCCAGCAGTGAAGGCAGGGGTGACTATGGCTACACCTTC. Its protein is CASSEGRGDYGYTF.

This chain connects TRBV30 to TRBJ2-5, with a tentative D call TRBD2 (6 bases). Trimming pared 2 bases from V and 1 base from J, leaving 14 bases between. Germline V gene lookup returns CDR1 GTSNPN and CDR2 SVGIG (reference sequence). The CDR3 is made up of 15 amino acids. This CDR3 reads CAWSLLAGSQETQYF. CDR3 DNA: TGTGCCTGGAGTCTACTGGCGGGGAGCCAAGAGACCCAGTACTTC.

V gene TRBV28 combines with J gene TRBJ1-2; TRBD1 agrees at 9 bases. Germline CDR1 reads MDHEN; CDR2 reads SYDVKM. With 5 bases clipped from V and 7 bases from J, the junction kept 8 bases outside the gene matches. The CDR3 loop spans 14 amino acids. The chain's CDR3 is CASSRIQGAPGYTF. CDR3 in DNA: TGTGCCAGCAGTCGCATACAGGGGGCGCCTGGCTACACCTTC.

CDR3: CASSEARTGGSTDTQYF. CDR3 DNA sequence: TGTGCCAGCAGTGAAGCAAGGACAGGGGGCTCTACAGATACGCAGTATTTT. The chain links TRBV6-1 to TRBJ2-3, with 11 bases that match TRBD1. This CDR3 has 17 amino acids. Germline CDR1 reads MNHNS; CDR2 reads SASEGT. J was trimmed by 3 bases and V by 0 bases; bases with no gene match: 5.

The CDR3 region is CASSPAGANTEAFF. In DNA form, the CDR3 reads TGTGCCAGCAGCCCGGCAGGGGCGAACACTGAAGCTTTCTTT. J is TRBJ1-1 and V is TRBV5-4; TRBD1 is a possible D gene (6 bases). The CDR3 is 14 residues long. V lost 4 bases to trimming and J lost 1 base, with 11 bases between them. CDR1 SGHNT and CDR2 YYREEE come from the germline V gene (reference sequence). Supplemented by reference TRBV5-4 and TRBJ1-1, the full variable domain reads ETGVTQSPTHLIKTRGQQVTLRCSSQSGHNTVSWYQQALGQGPQFIFQYYREEENGRGNFPPRFSGLQFPNYSSELNVNALELDDSALYLCASSPAGANTEAFFGQGTRLTVV.

The chain is built from TRBV6-1 and TRBJ1-5; D not resolved. V lost 5 bases and J 2 bases, leaving 13 bases between the germline ends. This CDR3 comprises 15 residues. The germline gives CDR1 MNHNS, CDR2 SASEGT. The CDR3 DNA reads TGTGCCAGCAGTAATAACAGAGCTGGCAATCAGCCCCAGCATTTT. Translated, it gives CASSNNRAGNQPQHF.

The chain has TRBV28 and TRBJ2-7; D gene ambiguous. Trimming shortened V by 9 bases and J by 7 bases, and 22 bases separated the two germline ends. The CDR3 covers 14 residues. The germline V gene encodes CDR1 MDHEN and CDR2 SYDVKM. CDR3 in DNA: TGTGCCAGTGAAAATACCAATAACCTAGGAGAGCAGTACGTC. It codes for CASENTNNLGEQYV.

The chain employs TRBV7-8 and TRBJ1-1; a possible D gene is TRBD1 (6 bases). CDR3 size: 18 residues. CDR1 and CDR2 from the germline V gene are SGHVS and FQNEAQ. V dropped 3 bases and J dropped 6 bases, with 26 bases sitting between them. The CDR3 nucleotides are TGTGCCAGCAGCTTCCCCCGCGAGGGGGGGCCCGTTCATTCTGAAGCTTTCTTT. Residues: CASSFPREGGPVHSEAFF.

This clone is a singleton in its sample. The CDR3 region is CASSLGTGRRSRTEAFF. CDR3 nucleotides: TGTGCCAGCAGCTTAGGGACAGGGAGACGGAGCCGGACTGAAGCTTTCTTT. The chain combines TRBV5-4 with TRBJ1-1; 9 nucleotides line up with TRBD1. Germline V gene sequence: CDR1 SGHNT, CDR2 YYREEE (reference sequence). V lost 2 bases, J lost 5 bases, and 13 bases stayed unmatched. This CDR3 has 17 residues.

This chain joins TRBV5-1 and TRBJ1-3; a possible D gene is TRBD1 (6 bases). Germline-derived CDR1 and CDR2 are SGHRS and YFSETQ. The CDR3 extends over 15 amino acids. Trimming took off 0 bases at V and 3 bases at J, with 10 bases between the two ends. The CDR3 bases are TGCGCCAGCAGCTTGGCTGGGGGCGGTGGAAACACCATATATTTT. Translated, it gives CASSLAGGGGNTIYF.

In this sample, this clone turned up once. This chain uses TRBV28 with TRBJ1-4; the match to TRBD1 covers 7 bases. Germline values: CDR1 MDHEN, CDR2 SYDVKM. The CDR3 is 12 residues long. The junction had 4 bases not matched to a gene; V was cut back by 8 bases and J by 7 bases. CDR3 nucleotides: TGTGCCAGCTGGCAGGGGGGTGAAAAACTGTTTTTT. Protein product: CASWQGGEKLFF.

The J gene is TRBJ1-5, the V gene TRBV28; D call uncertain. The germline gives CDR1 MDHEN, CDR2 SYDVKM. CDR3 length: 14 residues. Trimming took 5 bases from V and 4 from J, leaving 12 bases between them. Written as DNA, the CDR3 is TGTGCCAGCAGTCCCCAGACGGGGAATCAGCCCCAGCATTTT. It specifies CASSPQTGNQPQHF.

The table lists this clone with a count of one. This sequence joins TRBV11-2 and TRBJ2-7; TRBD2 aligns across 10 bases. The CDR3 is 14 amino acids. CDR1 and CDR2 (germline): SGHAT, FQNNGV. Germline trimming cut 8 bases from V and 4 bases from J; bases unmatched to any gene: 8. CDR3 in DNA: TGTGCCAGCGCGGTCGGACTAGCGGTTTACGAGCAGTACTTC. It codes for CASAVGLAVYEQYF.

This clone is a singleton in its sample. The V gene is TRBV5-1, the J gene TRBJ1-6; TRBD1 is a possible D gene (6 bases). The CDR3 sequence is 14 residues long. CDR1 is SGHRS, CDR2 YFSETQ, per germline. V dropped 4 bases and J dropped 5 bases, with 10 bases sitting between them. Here the CDR3 reads CASSLDRNNSPLHF. The CDR3 nucleotides read TGCGCCAGCAGCCTTGACAGGAATAATTCACCCCTCCACTTT.

This chain joins TRBV28 and TRBJ1-4, with D possibly matching TRBD1 (6 bases). Trimming cost V 2 bases and J 14 bases, with 24 bases left between them. The CDR3 is 16 residues long. Germline lookup yields CDR1 MDHEN and CDR2 SYDVKM. CDR3 in amino acids: CASSLMSVAVATGLFF. The CDR3 DNA is TGTGCCAGCAGTTTAATGAGTGTGGCTGTGGCGACAGGTCTGTTTTTT.

The V call is TRBV28, the J call TRBJ1-2; TRBD1 matches at 9 bases. The CDR3 totals 16 residues. In germline, CDR1 is MDHEN, CDR2 SYDVKM. After removal of 3 bases from V and 8 bases from J, the junction contained 13 bases not matched to a gene. In DNA, the CDR3 is TGTGCCAGCAGTTTCGAGACAGGGGGTCTCCTCGGCGGCTACACCTTC. Translation gives CASSFETGGLLGGYTF.

The gene calls are TRBV2 and TRBJ2-5, with 7 bases aligning to TRBD1. Germline CDR1 reads SNHLY; CDR2 reads FYNNEI. Trimming took 7 bases from V and 1 from J; bases not matched to a gene: 6. The CDR3 covers 14 residues. In DNA form, the CDR3 reads TGTGCCAGCATCCCCTGGGACAGCCAAGAGACCCAGTACTTC. Its protein product is CASIPWDSQETQYF.

V is TRBV7-2 and J is TRBJ1-6, with no clear D. Germline V lookup: CDR1 SGHTA, CDR2 FQGNSA. V shed 0 bases and J shed 8 bases, with 5 bases lying between them. The CDR3 has 13 amino acids. CDR3 in amino acids: CASSLAGDSPLHF. The CDR3 DNA reads TGTGCCAGCAGCTTAGCAGGAGATTCACCCCTCCACTTT.

V gene TRBV28 combines with J gene TRBJ1-4; D not certain. The germline CDR1 and CDR2 sequences are MDHEN and SYDVKM. The CDR3 consists of 19 residues. V was trimmed by 2 bases and J by 2 bases, leaving 21 bases between them. CDR3 nucleotides: TGTGCCAGCAGTTTACCCGGTCCGTTGGTTGAGGAGACTAATGAAAAACTGTTTTTT. It yields the protein CASSLPGPLVEETNEKLFF.